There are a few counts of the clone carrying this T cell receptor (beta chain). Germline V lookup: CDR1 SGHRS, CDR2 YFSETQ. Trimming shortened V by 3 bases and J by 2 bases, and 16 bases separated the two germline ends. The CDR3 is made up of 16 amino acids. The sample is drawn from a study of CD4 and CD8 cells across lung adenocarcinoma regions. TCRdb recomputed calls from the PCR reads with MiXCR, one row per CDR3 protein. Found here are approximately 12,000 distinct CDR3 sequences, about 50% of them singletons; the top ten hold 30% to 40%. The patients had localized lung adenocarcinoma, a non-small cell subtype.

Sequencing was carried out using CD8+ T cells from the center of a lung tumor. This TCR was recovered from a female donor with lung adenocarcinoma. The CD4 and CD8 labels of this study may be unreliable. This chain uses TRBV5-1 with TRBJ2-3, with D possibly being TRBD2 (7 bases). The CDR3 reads CASSWGGGADTDTQYF. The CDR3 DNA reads TGCGCCAGCAGCTGGGGAGGGGGGGCGGACACAGATACGCAGTATTTT.